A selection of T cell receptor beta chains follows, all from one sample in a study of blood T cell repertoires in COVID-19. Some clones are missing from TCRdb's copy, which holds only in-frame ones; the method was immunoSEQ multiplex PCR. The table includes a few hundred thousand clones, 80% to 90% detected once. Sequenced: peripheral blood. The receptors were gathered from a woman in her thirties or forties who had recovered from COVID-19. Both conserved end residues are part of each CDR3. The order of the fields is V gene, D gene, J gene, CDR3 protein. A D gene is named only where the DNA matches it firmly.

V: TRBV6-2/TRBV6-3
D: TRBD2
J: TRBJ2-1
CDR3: CASSQSGTRGYNEQFF

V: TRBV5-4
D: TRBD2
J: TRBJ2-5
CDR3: CASRREANQETQYF

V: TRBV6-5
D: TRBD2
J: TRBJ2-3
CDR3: CASSPGLAVDTQYF

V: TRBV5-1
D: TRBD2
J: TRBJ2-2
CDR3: CASSLEGLARNTGELFF

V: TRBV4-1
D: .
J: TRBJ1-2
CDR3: CASSTPAENYGYTF

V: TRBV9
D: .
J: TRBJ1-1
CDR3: CASSVGGSTEAFF

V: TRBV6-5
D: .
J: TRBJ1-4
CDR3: CASSDSLGEKLFF

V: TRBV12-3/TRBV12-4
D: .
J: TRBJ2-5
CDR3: CASRRGGQETQYF

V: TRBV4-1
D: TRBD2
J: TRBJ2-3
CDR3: CASSRGSGGTDTQYF

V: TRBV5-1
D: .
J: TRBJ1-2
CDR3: CASSFGVGYTF

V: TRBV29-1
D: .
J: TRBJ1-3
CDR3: CSVSGMGNTIYF

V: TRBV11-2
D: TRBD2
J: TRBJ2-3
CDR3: CASSQTSGRARDTQYF

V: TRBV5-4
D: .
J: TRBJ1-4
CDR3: CASTGRFEKLFF

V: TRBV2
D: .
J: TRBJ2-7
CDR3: CASSGIQGSHEQYF

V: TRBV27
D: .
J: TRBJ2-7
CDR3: CASSLGPSIYEQYF

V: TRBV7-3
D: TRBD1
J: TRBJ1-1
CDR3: CASSSAGGLTEAFF

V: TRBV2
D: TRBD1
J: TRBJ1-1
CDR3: CASTPTGLFTEAFF

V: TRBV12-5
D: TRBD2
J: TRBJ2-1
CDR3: CASGLRTSGSYNEQFF

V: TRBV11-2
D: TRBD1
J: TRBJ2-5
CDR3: CASSFSIRDSQETQYF

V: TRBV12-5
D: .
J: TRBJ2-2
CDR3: CASGSRNTGELFF

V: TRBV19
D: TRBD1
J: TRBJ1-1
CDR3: CASRADRAGTEAFF

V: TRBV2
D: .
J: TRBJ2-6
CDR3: CARQVDGYSGANVLTF

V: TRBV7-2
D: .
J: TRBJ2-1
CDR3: CASSPGSTSVFF

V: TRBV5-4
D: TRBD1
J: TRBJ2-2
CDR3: CASSFQGQGSTGELFF

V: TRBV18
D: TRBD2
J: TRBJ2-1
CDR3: CASSQNTLAGGPFQFF

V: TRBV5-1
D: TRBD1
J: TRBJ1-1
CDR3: CASIRTGQDPAEAFF

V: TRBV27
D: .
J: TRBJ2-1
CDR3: CASSWKRSDEQFF

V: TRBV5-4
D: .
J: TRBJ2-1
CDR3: CASSAGAPVWEQFF

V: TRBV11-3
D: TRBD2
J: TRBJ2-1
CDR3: CASSFPSVGASGYNEQFF

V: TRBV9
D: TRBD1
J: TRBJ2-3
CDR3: CASSVGTGSSTDTQYF

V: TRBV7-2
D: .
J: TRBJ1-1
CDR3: CASSKDGGNTEAFF

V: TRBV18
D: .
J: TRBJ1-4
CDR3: CASSLNGGDVEKLFF

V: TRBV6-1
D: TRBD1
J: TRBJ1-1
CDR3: CASSEGQALTEAFF

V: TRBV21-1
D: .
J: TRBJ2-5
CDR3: CASSSQGQGKETQYF

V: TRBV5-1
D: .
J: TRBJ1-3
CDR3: CASSTGSGNTIYF

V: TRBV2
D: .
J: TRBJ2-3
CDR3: CASNNKTSTDTQYF

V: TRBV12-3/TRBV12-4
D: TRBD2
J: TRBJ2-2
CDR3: CASSWRMGSGPLF

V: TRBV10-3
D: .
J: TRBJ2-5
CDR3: CATRAGEETQYF

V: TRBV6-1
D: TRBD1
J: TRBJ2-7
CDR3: CASSESGQSSYEQYF

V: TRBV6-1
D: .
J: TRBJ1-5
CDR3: CASSDGPRGQPQHF

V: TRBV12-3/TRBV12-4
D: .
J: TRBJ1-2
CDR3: CASSLAGSDGYTF

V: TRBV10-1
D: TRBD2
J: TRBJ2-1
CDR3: CASSDPGLAGNNEQFF

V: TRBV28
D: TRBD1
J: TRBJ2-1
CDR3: CASSARTGGYNEQFF

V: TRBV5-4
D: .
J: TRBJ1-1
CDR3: CASSLGQMNTEAFF

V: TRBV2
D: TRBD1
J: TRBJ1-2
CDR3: CASSLNRGFSTGYTF

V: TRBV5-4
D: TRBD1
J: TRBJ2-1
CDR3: CASRSTGNNEQFF

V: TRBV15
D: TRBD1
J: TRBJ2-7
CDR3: CATSRGGTGGGEQYF